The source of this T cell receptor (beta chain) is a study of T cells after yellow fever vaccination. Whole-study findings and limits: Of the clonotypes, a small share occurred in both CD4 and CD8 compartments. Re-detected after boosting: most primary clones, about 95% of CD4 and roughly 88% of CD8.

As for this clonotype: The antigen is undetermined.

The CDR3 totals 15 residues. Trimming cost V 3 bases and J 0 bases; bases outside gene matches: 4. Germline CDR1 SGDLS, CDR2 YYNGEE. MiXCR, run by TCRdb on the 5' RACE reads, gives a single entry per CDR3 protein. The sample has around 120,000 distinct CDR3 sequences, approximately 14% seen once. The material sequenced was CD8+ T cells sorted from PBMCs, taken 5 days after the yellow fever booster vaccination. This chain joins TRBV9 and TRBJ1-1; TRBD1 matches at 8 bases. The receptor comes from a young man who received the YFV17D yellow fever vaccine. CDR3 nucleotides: TGTGCCAGCAGCGCGACGACAGGGGTGAACACTGAAGCTTTCTTT. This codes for CASSATTGVNTEAFF.